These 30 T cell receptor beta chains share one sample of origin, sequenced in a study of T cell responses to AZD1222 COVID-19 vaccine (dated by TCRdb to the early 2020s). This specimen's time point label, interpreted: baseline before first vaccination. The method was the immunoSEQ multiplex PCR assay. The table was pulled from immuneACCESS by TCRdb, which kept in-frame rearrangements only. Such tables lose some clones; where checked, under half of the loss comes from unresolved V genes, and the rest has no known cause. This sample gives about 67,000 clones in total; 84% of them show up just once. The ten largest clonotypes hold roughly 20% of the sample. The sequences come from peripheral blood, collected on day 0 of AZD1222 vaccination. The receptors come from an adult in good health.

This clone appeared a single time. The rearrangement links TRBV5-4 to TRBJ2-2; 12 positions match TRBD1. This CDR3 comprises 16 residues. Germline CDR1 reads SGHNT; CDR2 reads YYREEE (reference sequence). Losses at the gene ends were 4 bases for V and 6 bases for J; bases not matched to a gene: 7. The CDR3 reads CASSGRDRGLPGELFF. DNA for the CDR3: TGTGCCAGCAGCGGGCGGGACAGGGGGCTACCCGGGGAGCTGTTTTTT.

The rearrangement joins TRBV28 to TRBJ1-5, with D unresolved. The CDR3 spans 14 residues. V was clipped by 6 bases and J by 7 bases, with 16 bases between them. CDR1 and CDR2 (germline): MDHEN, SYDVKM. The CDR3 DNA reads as TGTGCCAGCAGGGTGGGTCCCAAGGTACAGCCCCAGCATTTT. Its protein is CASRVGPKVQPQHF.

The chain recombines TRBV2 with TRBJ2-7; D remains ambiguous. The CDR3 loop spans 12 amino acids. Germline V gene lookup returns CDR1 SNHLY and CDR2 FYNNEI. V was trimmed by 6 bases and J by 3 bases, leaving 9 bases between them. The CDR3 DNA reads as TGTGCCAGCAGGACCCCGAGCTACGAGCAGTACTTC. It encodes CASRTPSYEQYF.

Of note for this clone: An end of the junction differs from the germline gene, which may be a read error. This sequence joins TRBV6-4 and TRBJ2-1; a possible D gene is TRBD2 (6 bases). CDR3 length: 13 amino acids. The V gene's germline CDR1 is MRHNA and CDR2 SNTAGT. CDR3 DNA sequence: TGTGCCAGCAGTGAGGGACTGGCCAATAAGCAGTTCTTC. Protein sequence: CASSEGLANKQFF.

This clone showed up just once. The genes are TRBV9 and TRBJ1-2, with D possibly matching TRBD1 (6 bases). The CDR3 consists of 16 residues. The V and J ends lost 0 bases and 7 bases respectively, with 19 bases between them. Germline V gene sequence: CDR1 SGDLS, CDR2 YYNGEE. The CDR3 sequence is CASSVAGAGAEVGYTF. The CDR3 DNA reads TGTGCCAGCAGCGTAGCGGGAGCGGGGGCAGAGGTTGGCTACACCTTC.

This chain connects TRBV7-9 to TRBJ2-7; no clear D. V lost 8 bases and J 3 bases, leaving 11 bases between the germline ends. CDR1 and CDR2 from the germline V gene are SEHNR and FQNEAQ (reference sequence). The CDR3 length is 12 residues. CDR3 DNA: TGTGCCAGCGCCCCCCCAAACTACGAGCAGTACTTC. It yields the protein CASAPPNYEQYF.

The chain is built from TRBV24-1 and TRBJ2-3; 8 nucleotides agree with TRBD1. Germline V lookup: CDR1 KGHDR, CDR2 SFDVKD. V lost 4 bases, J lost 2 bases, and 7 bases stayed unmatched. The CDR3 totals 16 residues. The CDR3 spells CATSERGQGLTDTQYF. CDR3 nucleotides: TGTGCCACCAGTGAGCGTGGACAGGGCCTCACAGATACGCAGTATTTT.

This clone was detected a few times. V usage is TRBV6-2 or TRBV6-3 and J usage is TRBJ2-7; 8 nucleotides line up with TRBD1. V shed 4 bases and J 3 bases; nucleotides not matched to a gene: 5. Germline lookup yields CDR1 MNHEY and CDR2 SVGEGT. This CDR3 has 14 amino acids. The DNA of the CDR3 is TGTGCCAGCAGTTCCCACAGGGGGTTCTACGAGCAGTACTTC. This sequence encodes CASSSHRGFYEQYF.

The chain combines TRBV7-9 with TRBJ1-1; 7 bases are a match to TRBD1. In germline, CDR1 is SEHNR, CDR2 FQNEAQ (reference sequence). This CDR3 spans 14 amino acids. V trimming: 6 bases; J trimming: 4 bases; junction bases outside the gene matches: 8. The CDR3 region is CASSYRGDSTEAFF. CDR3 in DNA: TGTGCCAGCAGTTACAGGGGTGATAGCACTGAAGCTTTCTTT.

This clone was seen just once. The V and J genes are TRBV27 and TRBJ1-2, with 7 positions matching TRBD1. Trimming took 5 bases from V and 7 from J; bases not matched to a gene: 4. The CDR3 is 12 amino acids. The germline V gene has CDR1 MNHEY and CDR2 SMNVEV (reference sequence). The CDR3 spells CASSPGTAGYTF. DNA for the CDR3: TGTGCCAGCAGTCCGGGGACAGCTGGCTACACCTTC.

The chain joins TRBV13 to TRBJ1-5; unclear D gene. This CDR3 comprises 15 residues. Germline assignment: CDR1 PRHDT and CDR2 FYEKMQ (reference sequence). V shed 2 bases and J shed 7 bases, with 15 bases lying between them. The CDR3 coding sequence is TGTGCCAGCAGCTTAAAGGAGTCGCTACCGCAGCCCCAGCATTTT. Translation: CASSLKESLPQPQHF. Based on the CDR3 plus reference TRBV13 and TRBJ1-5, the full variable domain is AAGVIQSPRHLIKEKRETATLKCYPIPRHDTVYWYQQGPGQDPQFLISFYEKMQSDKGSIPDRFSAQQFSDYHSELNMSSLELGDSALYFCASSLKESLPQPQHFGDGTRLSIL.

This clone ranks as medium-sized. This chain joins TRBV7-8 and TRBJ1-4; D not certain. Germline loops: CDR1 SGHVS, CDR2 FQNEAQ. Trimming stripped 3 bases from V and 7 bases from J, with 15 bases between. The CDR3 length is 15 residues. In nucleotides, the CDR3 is TGTGCCAGCAGCTTTAGTTACAGTTCGGGTGAAAAACTGTTTTTT. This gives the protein CASSFSYSSGEKLFF.

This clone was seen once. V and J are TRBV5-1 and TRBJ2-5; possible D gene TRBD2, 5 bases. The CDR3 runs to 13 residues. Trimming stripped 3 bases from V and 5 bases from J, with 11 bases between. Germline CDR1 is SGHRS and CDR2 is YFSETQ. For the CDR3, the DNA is TGCGCCAGCAGCTGGGAGTTCGGGGAGACCCAGTACTTC. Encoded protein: CASSWEFGETQYF.

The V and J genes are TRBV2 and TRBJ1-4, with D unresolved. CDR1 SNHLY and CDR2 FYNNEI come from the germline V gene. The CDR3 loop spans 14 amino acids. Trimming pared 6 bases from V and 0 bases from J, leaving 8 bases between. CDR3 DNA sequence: TGTGCCAGCAGGACTGGACCAACTAATGAAAAACTGTTTTTT. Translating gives CASRTGPTNEKLFF.

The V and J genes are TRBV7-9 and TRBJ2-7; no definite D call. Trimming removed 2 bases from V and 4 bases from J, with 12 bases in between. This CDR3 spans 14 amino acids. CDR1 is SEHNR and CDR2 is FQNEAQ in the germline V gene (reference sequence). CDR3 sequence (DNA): TGTGCCAGCAGCTTAAGGGAAAGGGCATACGAGCAGTACTTC. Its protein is CASSLRERAYEQYF.

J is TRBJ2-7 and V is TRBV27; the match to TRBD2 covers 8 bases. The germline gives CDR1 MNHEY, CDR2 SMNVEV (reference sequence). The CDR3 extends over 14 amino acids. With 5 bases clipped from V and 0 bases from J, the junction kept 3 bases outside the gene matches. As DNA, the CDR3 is TGTGCCAGCAGTATAGCGGGGAGCTCCTACGAGCAGTACTTC. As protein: CASSIAGSSYEQYF.

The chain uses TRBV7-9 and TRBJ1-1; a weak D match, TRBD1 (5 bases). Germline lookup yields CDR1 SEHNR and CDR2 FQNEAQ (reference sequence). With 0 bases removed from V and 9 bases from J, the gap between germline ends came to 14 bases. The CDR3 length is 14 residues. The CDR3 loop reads CASSLALGGDKAFF. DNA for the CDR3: TGTGCCAGCAGCTTAGCGCTCGGGGGGGATAAAGCTTTCTTT.

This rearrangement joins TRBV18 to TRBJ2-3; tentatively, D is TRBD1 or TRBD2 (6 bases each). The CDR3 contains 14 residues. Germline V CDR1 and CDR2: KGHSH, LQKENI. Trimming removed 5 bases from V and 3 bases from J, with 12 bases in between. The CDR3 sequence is CASSEGGKTDTQYF. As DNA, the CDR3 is TGTGCCAGCTCAGAGGGGGGAAAAACAGATACGCAGTATTTT.

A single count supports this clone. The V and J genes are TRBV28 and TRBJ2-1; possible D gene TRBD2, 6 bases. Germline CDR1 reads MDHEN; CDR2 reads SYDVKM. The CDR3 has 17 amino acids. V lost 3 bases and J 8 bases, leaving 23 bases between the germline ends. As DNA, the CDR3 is TGTGCCAGCAGTTTCCCCCCGGTTTTAGGGGAGGCCGATGAGCAGTTCTTC. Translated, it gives CASSFPPVLGEADEQFF.

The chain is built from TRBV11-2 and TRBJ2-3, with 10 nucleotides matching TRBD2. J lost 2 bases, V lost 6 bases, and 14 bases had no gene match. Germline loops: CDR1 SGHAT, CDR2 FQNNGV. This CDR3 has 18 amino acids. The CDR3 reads CASRLLAGRRQSTDTQYF. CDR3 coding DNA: TGTGCCAGCAGATTACTAGCGGGACGTCGGCAATCCACAGATACGCAGTATTTT.

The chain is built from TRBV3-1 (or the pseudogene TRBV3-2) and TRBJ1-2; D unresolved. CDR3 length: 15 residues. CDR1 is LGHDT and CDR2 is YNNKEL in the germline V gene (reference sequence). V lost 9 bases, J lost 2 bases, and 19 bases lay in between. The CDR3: CARRRRHHRNYGYTF. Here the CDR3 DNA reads TGTGCCAGGAGGAGAAGACATCACCGCAACTATGGCTACACCTTC.

This CDR3 reads CASSLYYEQYF. The DNA for the CDR3 is TGTGCCAGCAGCCTATACTACGAGCAGTACTTC. The chain recombines TRBV3-1 (or the pseudogene TRBV3-2) with TRBJ2-7; D unclear. Germline values: CDR1 LGHDT, CDR2 YNNKEL (reference sequence). The V gene lost 4 bases and the J gene lost 3 bases, with 4 bases spanning the gap. The CDR3 covers 11 residues.

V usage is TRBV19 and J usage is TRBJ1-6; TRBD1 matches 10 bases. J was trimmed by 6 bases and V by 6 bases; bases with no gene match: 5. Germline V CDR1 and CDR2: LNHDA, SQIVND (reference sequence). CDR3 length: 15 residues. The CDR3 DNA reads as TGTGCCAGTAGCCTGGGACAGGGGTCTAATTCACCCCTCCACTTT. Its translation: CASSLGQGSNSPLHF.

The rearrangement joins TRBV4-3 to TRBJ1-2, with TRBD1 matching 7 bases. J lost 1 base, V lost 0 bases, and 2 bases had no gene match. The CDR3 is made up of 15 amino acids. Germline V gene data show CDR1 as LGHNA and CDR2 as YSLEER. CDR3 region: CASSQDRGINYGYTF. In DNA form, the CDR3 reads TGCGCCAGCAGCCAAGACAGGGGGATTAACTATGGCTACACCTTC.

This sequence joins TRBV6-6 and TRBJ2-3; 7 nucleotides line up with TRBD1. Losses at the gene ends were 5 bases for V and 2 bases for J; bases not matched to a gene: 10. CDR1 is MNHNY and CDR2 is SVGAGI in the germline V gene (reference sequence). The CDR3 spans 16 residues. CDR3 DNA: TGTGCCAGCAGTCAACTGCCGGGACAGACCACAGATACGCAGTATTTT. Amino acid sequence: CASSQLPGQTTDTQYF.

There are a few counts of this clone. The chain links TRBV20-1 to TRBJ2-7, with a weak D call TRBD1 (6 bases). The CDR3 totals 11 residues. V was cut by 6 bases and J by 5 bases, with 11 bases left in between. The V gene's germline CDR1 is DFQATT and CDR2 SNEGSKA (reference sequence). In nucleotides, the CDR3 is TGCAGTGCACTGACAGGTAACGAGCAGTACTTC. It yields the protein CSALTGNEQYF.

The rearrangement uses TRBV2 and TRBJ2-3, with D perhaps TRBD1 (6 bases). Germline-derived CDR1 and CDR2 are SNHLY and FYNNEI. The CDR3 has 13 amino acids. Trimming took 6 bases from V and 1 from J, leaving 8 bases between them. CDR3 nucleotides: TGTGCCAGCAGACAGGGCCGCACAGATACGCAGTATTTT. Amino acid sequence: CASRQGRTDTQYF. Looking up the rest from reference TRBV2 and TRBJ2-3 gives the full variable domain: EPEVTQTPSHQVTQMGQEVILRCVPISNHLYFYWYRQILGQKVEFLVSFYNNEISEKSEIFDDQFSVERPDGSNFTLKIRSTKLEDSAMYFCASRQGRTDTQYFGPGTRLTVL.

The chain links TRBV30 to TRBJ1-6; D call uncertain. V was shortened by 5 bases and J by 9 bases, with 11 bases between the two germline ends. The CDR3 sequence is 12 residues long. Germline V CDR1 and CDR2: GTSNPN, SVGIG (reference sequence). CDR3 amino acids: CAWGDKGSPLHF. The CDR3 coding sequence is TGTGCCTGGGGGGATAAAGGTTCACCCCTCCACTTT. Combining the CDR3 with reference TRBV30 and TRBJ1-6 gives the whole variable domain SQTIHQWPATLVQPVGSPLSLECTVEGTSNPNLYWYRQAAGRGLQLLFYSVGIGQISSEVPQNLSASRPQDRQFILSSKKLLLSDSGFYLCAWGDKGSPLHFGNGTRLTVT.

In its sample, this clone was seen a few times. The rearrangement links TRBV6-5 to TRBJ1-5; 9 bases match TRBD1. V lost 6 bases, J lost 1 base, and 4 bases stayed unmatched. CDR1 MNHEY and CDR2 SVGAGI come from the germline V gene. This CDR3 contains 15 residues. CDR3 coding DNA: TGTGCCAGCAGGAACAGGGGGCGGAGCAATCAGCCCCAGCATTTT. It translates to CASRNRGRSNQPQHF.

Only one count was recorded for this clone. CDR3 region: CASSPGSLNTEAFF. The CDR3 DNA reads as TGTGCCAGCTCACCGGGCAGCCTGAACACTGAAGCTTTCTTT. This chain connects TRBV18 to TRBJ1-1, with unresolved D. CDR1 and CDR2 (germline): KGHSH, LQKENI. Deletions cut 3 bases from V and 0 bases from J, with 8 bases between. The CDR3 is 14 residues long.